This TCR beta chain was recorded in a study of blood T cell repertoires in COVID-19. From germline, CDR1 is MNHEY and CDR2 SVGAGI. V lost 0 bases and J lost 7, with 10 bases in between. CDR3 length: 14 amino acids. This table comes from immunoSEQ multiplex PCR, and its TCRdb copy is limited to in-frame clones, with some not included. The sample has approximately 200,000 clones, about 88% seen once. What the recovered Cohort 3 donors had was two negative PCRs, clearance, or symptom resolution. This sequence originates from a woman aged 25 to 39 who had recovered from COVID-19. The rearrangement joins TRBV6-5 to TRBJ2-1, with a possible D match to TRBD2 (7 bases). Input material: PBMCs or T cells enriched from blood (not recorded which). Here the CDR3 reads CASSYSRGGNEQFF. The CDR3 DNA sequence: TGTGCCAGCAGTTACTCGAGGGGGGGGAATGAGCAGTTCTTC.